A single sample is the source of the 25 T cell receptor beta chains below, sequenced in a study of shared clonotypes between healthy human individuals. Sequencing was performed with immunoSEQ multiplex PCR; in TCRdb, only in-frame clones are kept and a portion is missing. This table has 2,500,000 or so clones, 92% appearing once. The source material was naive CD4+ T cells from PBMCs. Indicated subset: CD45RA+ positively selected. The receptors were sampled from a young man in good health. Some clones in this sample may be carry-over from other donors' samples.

The CDR3 is CASSLALGGRSYEQYF. The CDR3 DNA is TGTGCCAGCAGCTTAGCGCTGGGGGGGAGGTCCTACGAGCAGTACTTC. This chain links TRBV7-2 with TRBJ2-7; 7 nucleotides agree with TRBD2. V dropped 0 bases and J dropped 1; count of bases not matched to a gene: 6. The CDR3 length is 16 residues. Germline V lookup: CDR1 SGHTA, CDR2 FQGNSA.

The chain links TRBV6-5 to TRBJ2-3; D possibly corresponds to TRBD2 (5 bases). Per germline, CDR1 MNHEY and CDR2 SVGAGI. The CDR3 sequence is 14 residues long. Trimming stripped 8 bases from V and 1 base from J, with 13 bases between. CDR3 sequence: CASAYQRRTDTQYF. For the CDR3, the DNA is TGTGCCAGCGCTTACCAGCGGCGCACAGATACGCAGTATTTT.

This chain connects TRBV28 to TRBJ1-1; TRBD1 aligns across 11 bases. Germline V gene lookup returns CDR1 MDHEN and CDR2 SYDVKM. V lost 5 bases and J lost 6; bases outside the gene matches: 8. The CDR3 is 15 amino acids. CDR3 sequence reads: CASSPGTGGKPEAFF. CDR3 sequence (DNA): TGTGCCAGCAGTCCGGGGACAGGGGGGAAACCTGAAGCTTTCTTT.

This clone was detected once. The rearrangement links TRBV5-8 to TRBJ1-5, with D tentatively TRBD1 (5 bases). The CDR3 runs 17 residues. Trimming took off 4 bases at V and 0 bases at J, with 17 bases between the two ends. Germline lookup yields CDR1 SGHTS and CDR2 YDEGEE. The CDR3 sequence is CASSGLGVRPSNQPQHF. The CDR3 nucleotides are TGTGCCAGCAGCGGACTGGGGGTTAGGCCTAGCAATCAGCCCCAGCATTTT.

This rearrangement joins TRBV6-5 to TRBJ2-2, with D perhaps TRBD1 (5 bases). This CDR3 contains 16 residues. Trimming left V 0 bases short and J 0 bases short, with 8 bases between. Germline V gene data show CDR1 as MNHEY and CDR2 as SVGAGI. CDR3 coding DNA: TGTGCCAGCAGTTACTCAGGACACGCGAACACCGGGGAGCTGTTTTTT. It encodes CASSYSGHANTGELFF.

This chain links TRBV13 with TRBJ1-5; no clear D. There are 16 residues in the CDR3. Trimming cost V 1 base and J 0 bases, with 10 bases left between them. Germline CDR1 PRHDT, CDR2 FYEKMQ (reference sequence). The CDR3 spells CASSLARGHSNQPQHF. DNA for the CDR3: TGTGCCAGCAGCTTAGCACGCGGGCATAGCAATCAGCCCCAGCATTTT.

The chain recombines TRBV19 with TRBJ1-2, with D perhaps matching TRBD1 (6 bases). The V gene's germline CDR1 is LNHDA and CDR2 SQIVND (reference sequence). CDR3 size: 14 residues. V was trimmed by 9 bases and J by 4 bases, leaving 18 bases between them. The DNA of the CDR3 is TGTGCCAGCGCCGCAGGGGTTCTTGGCTATGGCTACACCTTC. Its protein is CASAAGVLGYGYTF.

The DNA for the CDR3 is TGTGCCAGCAGGTCCGGGACCGGGAACTATGGCTACACCTTC. Translated, it gives CASRSGTGNYGYTF. The chain joins TRBV27 to TRBJ1-2; TRBD1 is a possible D gene (5 bases). Germline lookup yields CDR1 MNHEY and CDR2 SMNVEV (reference sequence). The CDR3 is made up of 14 amino acids. Trimming took 6 bases from V and 2 from J, leaving 13 bases between them.

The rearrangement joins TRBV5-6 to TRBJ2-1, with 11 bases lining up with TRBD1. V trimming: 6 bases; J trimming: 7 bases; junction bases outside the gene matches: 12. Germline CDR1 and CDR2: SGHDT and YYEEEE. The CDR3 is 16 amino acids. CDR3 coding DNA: TGTGCCAGCAAAAGATTGGACAGGGGGCGTTGGAATGAGCAGTTCTTC. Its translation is CASKRLDRGRWNEQFF.

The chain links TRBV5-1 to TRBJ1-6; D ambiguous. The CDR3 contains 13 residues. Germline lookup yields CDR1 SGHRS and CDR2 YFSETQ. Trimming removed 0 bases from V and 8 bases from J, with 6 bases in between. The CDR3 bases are TGCGCCAGCAGCTTGGGATGGGATTCACCCCTCCACTTT. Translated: CASSLGWDSPLHF.

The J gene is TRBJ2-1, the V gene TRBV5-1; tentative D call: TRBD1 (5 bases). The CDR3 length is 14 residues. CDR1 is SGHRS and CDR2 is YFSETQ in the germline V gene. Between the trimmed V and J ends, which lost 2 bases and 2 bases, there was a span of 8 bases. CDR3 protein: CASSFQGPYNEQFF. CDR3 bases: TGCGCCAGCAGCTTCCAGGGCCCCTACAATGAGCAGTTCTTC.

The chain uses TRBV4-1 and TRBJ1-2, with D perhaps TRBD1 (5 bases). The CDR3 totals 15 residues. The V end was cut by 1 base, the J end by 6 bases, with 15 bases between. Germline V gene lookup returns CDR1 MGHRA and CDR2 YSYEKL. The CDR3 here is CASSQGAGLGDGYTF. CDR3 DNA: TGCGCCAGCAGCCAAGGTGCAGGGCTGGGGGATGGCTACACCTTC.

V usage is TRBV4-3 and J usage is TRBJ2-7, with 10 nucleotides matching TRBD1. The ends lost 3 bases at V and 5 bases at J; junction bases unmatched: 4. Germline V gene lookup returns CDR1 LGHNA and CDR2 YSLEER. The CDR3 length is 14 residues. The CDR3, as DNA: TGCGCCAGCAGCCAGGATGGACAGGGGGACGAGCAGTACTTC. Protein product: CASSQDGQGDEQYF.

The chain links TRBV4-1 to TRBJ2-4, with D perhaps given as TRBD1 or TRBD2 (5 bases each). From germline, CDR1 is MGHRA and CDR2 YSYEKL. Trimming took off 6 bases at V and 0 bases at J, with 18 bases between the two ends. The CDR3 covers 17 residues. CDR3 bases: TGCGCCAGCAGAGGTCCGGACTTAGGGGTAGCCAAAAACATTCAGTACTTC. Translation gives CASRGPDLGVAKNIQYF.

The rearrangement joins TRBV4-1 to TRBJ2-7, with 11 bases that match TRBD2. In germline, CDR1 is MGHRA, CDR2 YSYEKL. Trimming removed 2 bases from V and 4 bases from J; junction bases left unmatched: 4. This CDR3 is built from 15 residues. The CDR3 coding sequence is TGCGCCAGCAGCCAAATGACTAGCGGGAAGTACGAGCAGTACTTC. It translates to CASSQMTSGKYEQYF.

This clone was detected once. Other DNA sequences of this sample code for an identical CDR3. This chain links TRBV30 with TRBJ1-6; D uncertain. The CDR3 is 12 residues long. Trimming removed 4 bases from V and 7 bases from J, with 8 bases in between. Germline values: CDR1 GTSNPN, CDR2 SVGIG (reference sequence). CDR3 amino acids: CAWTTGNSPLHF. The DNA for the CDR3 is TGTGCCTGGACGACGGGGAATTCACCCCTCCACTTT.

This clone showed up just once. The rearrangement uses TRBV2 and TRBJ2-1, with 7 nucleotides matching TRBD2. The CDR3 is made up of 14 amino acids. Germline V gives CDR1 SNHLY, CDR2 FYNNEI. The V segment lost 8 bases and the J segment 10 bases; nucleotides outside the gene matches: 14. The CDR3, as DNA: TGTGCCAGCGTAGCGGGTCAAGGAGGAGGGGAGCAGTTCTTC. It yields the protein CASVAGQGGGEQFF.

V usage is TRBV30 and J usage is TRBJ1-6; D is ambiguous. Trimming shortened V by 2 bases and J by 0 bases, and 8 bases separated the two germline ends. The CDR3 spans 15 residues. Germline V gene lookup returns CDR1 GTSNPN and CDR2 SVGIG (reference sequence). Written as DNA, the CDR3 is TGTGCCTGGAGTAACGGGAGCTCCTATAATTCACCCCTCCACTTT. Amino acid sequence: CAWSNGSSYNSPLHF.

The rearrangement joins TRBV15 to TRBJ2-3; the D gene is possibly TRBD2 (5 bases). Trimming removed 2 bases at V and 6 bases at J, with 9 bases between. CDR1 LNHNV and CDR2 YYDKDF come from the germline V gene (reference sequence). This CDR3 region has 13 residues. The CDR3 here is CATSRSVADTQYF. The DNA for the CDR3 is TGTGCCACCAGCAGATCGGTAGCGGATACGCAGTATTTT.

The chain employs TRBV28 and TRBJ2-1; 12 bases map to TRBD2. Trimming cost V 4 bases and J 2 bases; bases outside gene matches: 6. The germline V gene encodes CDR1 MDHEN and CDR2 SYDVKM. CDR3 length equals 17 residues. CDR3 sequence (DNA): TGTGCCAGCAGTTCGTCCAGACTAGCGGGAGCCTACAATGAGCAGTTCTTC. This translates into CASSSSRLAGAYNEQFF.

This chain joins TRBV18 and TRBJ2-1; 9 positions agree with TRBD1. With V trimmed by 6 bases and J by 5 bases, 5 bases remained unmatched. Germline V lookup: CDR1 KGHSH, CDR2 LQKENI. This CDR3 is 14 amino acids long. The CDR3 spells CASSATGGDNEQFF. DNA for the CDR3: TGTGCCAGCTCTGCGACAGGGGGGGACAATGAGCAGTTCTTC.

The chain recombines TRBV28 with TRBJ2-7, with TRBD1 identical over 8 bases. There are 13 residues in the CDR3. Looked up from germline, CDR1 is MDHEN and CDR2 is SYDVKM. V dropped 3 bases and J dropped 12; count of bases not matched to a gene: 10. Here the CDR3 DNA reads TGTGCCAGCAGTTTTCCCGGTACCGGGACAGGGTACTTC. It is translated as CASSFPGTGTGYF.

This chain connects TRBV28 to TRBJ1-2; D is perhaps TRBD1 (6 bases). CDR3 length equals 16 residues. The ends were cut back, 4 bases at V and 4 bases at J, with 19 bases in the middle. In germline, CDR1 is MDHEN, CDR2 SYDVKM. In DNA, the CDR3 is TGTGCCAGCAGTTCCCCGAGCGAGCGGGGGCGCTATGGCTACACCTTC. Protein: CASSSPSERGRYGYTF.

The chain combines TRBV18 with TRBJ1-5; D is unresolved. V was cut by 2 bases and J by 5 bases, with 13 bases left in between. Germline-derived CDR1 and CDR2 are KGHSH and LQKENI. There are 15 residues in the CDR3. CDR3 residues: CASSPAVDGYQPQHF. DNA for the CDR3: TGTGCCAGCTCACCAGCGGTTGATGGCTATCAGCCCCAGCATTTT. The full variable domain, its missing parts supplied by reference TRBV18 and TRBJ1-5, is NAGVMQNPRHLVRRRGQEARLRCSPMKGHSHVYWYRQLPEEGLKFMVYLQKENIIDESGMPKERFSAEFPKEGPSILRIQQVVRGDSAAYFCASSPAVDGYQPQHFGDGTRLSIL.

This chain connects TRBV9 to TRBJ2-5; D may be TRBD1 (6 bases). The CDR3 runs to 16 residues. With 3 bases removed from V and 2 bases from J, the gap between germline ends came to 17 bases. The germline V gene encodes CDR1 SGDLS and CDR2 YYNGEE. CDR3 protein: CASSASQGFPQETQYF. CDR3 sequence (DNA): TGTGCCAGCAGCGCATCTCAGGGGTTCCCACAAGAGACCCAGTACTTC.